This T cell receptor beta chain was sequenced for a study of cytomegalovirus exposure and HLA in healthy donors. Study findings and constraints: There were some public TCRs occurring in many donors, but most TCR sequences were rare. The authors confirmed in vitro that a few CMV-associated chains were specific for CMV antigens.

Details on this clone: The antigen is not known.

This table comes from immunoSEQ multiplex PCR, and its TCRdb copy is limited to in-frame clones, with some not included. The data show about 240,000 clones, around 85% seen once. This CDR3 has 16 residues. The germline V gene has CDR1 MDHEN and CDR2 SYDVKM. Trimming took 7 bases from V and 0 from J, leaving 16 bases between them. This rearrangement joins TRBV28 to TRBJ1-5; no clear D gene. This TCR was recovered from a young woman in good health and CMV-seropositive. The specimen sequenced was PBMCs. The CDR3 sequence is CASTPRTLYSNQPQHF. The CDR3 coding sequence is TGTGCCAGCACCCCGCGCACTCTATATAGCAATCAGCCCCAGCATTTT.